This paragraph reports one TCR beta chain. Its antigen is currently unknown. This entry is derived from a study of human T cells and chemical hapten exposure. Study information: In the approximately 25-week study, patients were dosed weekly with diphenylcyclopropenone on the scalp throughout.

Germline lookup yields CDR1 SGHTA and CDR2 FQGTGA. The CDR3 sequence is 17 residues long. With V trimmed by 5 bases and J by 6 bases, 16 bases remained unmatched. Overall study findings and caveats: Unchanged with DPC sensitization were TCRs above 1 in 1000 frequency.

Unique molecular identifiers were linked by the library to individual cDNA molecules. TCRdb reprocessed the RACE reads via MiXCR and lists one record per CDR3 protein. The repertoire holds about 64,000 distinct CDR3 sequences, roughly 11% seen once, with less than 2.5% in the top ten. Time point given: patch test 3, about 24 weeks after DPC sensitization. As to treatment: therapeutic diphenylcyclopropenone sensitization with weekly scalp DPC. Sequences were derived from whole blood, sampled in connection with sensitization to the hapten diphenylcyclopropenone (DPC). The clonotype was recovered from a woman in her 30s with alopecia areata. Some clones in this sample may be carry-over from other donors' samples. This rearrangement joins TRBV7-3 to TRBJ2-7; 10 bases match TRBD1. Here the CDR3 reads CASSVKGRQGAEGEQYF. Here the CDR3 DNA reads TGTGCCAGCAGCGTAAAGGGACGACAGGGGGCAGAGGGCGAGCAGTACTTC.